This T cell receptor (beta chain) was retrieved from a study of CD8+ T cells in alopecia areata. The wider study: The authors scored treated patients' severity by affected scalp percentage. Study observations and caveats: Amid tofacitinib therapy, many expanded lesional clones stayed present in scalp and blood. There were also resident alphabeta T cells of normal skin sequenced in scalp samples.

Germline loops: CDR1 GTSNPN, CDR2 SVGIG (reference sequence). The CDR3 contains 13 residues. The ends were cut back, 4 bases at V and 7 bases at J, with 14 bases in the middle. On this clone itself: Its antigen is still unknown.

The treatment here: oral pan-JAK inhibitor, 5-10 mg twice daily. Extraction of RNA preceded its reverse transcription into cDNA, which served as the sequencing template. TCRdb's copy holds only in-frame clones and misses some; the assay was immunoSEQ multiplex PCR. The table lists some 150,000 clones, 86% of them singletons, with over 10% in the top ten. The rearrangement uses TRBV30 and TRBJ2-1; D possibly uses TRBD1 or TRBD2 (6 bases each). The clonotype comes from a human donor with alopecia areata. Material: CD8+ T cells sorted from blood, obtained at week 4, from a patient treated with tofacitinib. The CDR3 protein is CAWISGAGNEQFF. CDR3 coding DNA: TGTGCCTGGATTTCGGGGGCGGGAAATGAGCAGTTCTTC.